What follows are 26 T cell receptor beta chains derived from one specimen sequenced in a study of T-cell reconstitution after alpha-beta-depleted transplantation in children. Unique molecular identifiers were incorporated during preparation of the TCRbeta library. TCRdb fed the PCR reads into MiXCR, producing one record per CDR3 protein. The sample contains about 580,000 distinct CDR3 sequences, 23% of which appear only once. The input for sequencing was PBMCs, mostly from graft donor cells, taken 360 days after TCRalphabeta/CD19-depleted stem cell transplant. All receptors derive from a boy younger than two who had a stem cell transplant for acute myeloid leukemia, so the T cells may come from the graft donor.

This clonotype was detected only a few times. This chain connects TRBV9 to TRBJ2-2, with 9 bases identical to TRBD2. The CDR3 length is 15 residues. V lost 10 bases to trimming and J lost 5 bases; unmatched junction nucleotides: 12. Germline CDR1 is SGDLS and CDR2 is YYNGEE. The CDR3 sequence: CAGRPLAGPTGELFF. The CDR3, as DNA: TGTGCCGGACGACCCCTAGCGGGACCGACCGGGGAGCTGTTTTTT.

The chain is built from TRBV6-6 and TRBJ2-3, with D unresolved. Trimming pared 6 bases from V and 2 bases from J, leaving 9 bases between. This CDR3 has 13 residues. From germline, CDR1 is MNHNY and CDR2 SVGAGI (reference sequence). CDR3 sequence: CASRESVTDTQYF. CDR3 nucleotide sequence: TGTGCCAGCAGGGAGTCAGTCACAGATACGCAGTATTTT.

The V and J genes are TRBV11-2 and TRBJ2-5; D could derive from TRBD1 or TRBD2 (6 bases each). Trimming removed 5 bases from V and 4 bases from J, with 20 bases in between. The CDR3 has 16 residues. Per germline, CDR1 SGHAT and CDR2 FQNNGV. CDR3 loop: CASSAPGLKGGETQYF. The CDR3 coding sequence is TGTGCCAGCAGCGCTCCGGGACTCAAGGGGGGAGAGACCCAGTACTTC.

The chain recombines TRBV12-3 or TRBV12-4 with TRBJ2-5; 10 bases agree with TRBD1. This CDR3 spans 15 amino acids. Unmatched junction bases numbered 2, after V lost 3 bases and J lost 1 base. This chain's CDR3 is CASSFRTGGQETQYF. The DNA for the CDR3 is TGTGCCAGCAGTTTCAGGACAGGGGGCCAAGAGACCCAGTACTTC.

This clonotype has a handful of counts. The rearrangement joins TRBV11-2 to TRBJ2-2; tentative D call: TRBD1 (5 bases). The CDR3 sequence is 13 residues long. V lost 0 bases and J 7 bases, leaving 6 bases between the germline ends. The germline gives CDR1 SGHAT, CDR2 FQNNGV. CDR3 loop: CASSLDRGGELFF. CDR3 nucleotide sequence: TGTGCCAGCAGCTTAGATAGGGGCGGGGAGCTGTTTTTT.

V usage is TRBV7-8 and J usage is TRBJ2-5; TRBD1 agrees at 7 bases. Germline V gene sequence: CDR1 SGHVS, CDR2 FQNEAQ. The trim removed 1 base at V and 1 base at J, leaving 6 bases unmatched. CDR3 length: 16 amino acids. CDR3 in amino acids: CASSLEYGQVQETQYF. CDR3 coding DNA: TGTGCCAGCAGCTTAGAGTACGGACAGGTCCAAGAGACCCAGTACTTC.

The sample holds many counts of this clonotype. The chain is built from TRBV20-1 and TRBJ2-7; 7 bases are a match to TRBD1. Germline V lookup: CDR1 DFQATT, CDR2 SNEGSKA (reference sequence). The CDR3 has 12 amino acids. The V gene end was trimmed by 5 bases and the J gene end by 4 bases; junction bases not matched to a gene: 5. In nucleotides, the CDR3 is TGCAGTGCTGGGGCACAGGGGTACGAGCAGTACTTC. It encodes CSAGAQGYEQYF.

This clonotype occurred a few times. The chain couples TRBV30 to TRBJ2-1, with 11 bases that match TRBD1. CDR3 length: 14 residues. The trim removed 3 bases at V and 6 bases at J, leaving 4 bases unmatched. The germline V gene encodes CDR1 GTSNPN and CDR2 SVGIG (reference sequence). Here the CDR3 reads CAWSRDRGVNEQFF. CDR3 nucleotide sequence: TGTGCCTGGAGCCGGGACAGGGGGGTCAATGAGCAGTTCTTC.

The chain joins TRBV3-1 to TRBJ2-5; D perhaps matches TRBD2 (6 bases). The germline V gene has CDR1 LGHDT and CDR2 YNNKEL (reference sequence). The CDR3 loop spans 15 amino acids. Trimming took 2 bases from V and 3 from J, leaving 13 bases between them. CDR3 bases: TGTGCCAGCAGCCAATATAACGGCGGGGAAGAGACCCAGTACTTC. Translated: CASSQYNGGEETQYF.

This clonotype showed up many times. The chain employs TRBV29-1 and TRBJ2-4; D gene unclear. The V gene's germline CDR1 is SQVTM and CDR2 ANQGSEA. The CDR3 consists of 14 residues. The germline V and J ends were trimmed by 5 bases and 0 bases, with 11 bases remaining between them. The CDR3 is CSVQAALAKNIQYF. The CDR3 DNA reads TGCAGCGTTCAGGCTGCCTTAGCCAAAAACATTCAGTACTTC.

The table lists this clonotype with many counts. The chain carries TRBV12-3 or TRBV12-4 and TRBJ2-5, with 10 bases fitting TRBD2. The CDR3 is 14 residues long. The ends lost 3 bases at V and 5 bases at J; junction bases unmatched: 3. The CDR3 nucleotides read TGTGCCAGCAGTTTCACTAGCGGGGAGGAGACCCAGTACTTC. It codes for CASSFTSGEETQYF.

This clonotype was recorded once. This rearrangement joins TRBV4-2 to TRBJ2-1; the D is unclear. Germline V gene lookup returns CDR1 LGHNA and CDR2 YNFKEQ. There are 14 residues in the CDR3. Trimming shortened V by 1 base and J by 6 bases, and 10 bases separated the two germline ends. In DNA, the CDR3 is TGTGCCAGCAGCCAAGGGAGTTGGACCAATGAGCAGTTCTTC. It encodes CASSQGSWTNEQFF.

The CDR3 spells CASIGLAGDNEQFF. The CDR3 coding sequence is TGTGCCAGCATCGGACTAGCGGGGGACAATGAGCAGTTCTTC. The genes are TRBV7-8 and TRBJ2-1, with 13 bases identical to TRBD2. The CDR3 has 14 amino acids. The junction had 2 bases not matched to a gene; V was cut back by 7 bases and J by 5 bases. Germline V gives CDR1 SGHVS, CDR2 FQNEAQ.

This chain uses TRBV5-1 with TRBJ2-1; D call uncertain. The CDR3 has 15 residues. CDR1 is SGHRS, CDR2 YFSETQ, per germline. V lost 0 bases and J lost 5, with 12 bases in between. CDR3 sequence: CASSLVVAADNEQFF. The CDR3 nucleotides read TGCGCCAGCAGCTTGGTAGTTGCGGCAGACAATGAGCAGTTCTTC.

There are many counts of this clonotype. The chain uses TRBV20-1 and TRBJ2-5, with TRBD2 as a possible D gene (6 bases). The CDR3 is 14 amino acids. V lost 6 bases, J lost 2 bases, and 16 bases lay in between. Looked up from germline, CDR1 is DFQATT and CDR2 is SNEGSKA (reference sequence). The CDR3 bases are TGCAGTGCGGAGGGTCAGGGTTGGCAAGAGACCCAGTACTTC. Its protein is CSAEGQGWQETQYF.

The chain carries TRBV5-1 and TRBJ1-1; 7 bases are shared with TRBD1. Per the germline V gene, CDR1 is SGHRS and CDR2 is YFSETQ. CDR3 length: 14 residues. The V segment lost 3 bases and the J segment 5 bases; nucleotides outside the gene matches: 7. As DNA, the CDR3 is TGCGCCAGCAGCTGGACAGGCCTCGAGACTGAAGCTTTCTTT. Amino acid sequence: CASSWTGLETEAFF. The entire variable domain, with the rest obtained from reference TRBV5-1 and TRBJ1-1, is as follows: KAGVTQTPRYLIKTRGQQVTLSCSPISGHRSVSWYQQTPGQGLQFLFEYFSETQRNKGNFPGRFSGRQFSNSRSEMNVSTLELGDSALYLCASSWTGLETEAFFGQGTRLTVV.

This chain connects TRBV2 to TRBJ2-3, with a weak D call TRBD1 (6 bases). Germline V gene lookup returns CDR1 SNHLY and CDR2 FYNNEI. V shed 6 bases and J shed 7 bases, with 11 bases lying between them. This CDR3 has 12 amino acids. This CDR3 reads CASRGTNYTQYF. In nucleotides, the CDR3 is TGTGCCAGCAGGGGGACAAACTATACGCAGTATTTT.

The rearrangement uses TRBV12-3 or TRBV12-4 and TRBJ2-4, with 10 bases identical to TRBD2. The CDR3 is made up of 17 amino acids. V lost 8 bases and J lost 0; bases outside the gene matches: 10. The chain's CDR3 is CASPSSGGALAKNIQYF. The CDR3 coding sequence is TGTGCCAGCCCCTCTAGCGGGGGAGCACTAGCCAAAAACATTCAGTACTTC.

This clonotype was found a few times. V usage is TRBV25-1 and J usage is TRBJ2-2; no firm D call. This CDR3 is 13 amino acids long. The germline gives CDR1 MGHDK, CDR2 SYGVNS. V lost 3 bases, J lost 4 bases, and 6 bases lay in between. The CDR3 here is CASSDFPTGELFF. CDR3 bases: TGTGCCAGCAGTGACTTCCCCACCGGGGAGCTGTTTTTT.

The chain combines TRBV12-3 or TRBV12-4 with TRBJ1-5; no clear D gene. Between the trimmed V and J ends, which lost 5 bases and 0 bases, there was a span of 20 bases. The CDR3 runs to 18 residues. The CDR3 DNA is TGTGCCAGCAGTCCCCAAGCATTTGTGGGTTATAGCAATCAGCCCCAGCATTTT. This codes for CASSPQAFVGYSNQPQHF.

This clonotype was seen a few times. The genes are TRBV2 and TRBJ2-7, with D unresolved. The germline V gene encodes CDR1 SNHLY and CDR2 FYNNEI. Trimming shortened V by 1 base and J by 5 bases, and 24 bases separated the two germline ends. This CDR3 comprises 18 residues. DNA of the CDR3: TGTGCCAGCAGTGAAGTAAATCCGGACCGGCCACTGTTGAACGAGCAGTACTTC. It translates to CASSEVNPDRPLLNEQYF.

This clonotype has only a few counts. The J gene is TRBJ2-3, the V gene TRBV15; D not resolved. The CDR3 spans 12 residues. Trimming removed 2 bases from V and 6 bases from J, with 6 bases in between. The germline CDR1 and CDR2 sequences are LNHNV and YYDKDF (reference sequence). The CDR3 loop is CATSRPRDTQYF. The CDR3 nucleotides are TGTGCCACCAGCAGACCGCGGGATACGCAGTATTTT.

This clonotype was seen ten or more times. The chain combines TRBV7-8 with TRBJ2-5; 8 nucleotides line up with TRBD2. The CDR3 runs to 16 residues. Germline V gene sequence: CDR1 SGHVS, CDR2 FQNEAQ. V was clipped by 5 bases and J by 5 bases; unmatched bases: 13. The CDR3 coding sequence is TGTGCCAGCAGCCTATACGGGGGGGCGGAATCGGAGACCCAGTACTTC. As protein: CASSLYGGAESETQYF. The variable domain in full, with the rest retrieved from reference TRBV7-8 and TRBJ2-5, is GAGVSQSPRYKVAKRGQDVALRCDPISGHVSLFWYQQALGQGPEFLTYFQNEAQLDKSGLPSDRFFAERPEGSVSTLKIQRTQQEDSAVYLCASSLYGGAESETQYFGPGTRLLVL.

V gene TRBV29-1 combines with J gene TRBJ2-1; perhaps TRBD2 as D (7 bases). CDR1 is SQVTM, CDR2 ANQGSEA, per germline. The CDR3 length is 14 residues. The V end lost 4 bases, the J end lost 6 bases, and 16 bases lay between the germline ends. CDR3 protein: CSVGGVRGGNEQFF. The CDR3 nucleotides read TGCAGCGTTGGAGGGGTGAGGGGGGGCAATGAGCAGTTCTTC.

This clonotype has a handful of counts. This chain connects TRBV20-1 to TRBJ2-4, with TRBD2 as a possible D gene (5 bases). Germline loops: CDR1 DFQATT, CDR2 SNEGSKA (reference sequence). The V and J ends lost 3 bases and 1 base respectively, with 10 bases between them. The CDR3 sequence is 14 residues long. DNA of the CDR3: TGCAGTGCTAGCATAGGACTGGCCAAAAACATTCAGTACTTC. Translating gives CSASIGLAKNIQYF.

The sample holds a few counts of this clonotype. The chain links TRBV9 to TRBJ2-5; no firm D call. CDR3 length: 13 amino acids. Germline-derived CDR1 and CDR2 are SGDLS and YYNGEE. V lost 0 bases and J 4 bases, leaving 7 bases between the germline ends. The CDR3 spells CASSVEFGETQYF. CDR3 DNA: TGTGCCAGCAGCGTAGAATTTGGAGAGACCCAGTACTTC.